This T cell receptor beta chain was retrieved from a study of cytomegalovirus exposure and HLA in healthy donors (dated by TCRdb to about 2017). For context, the study as a whole: An earlier analysis of approximately 640 of the donors reported approximately 300 Gb of sequence data and approximately 110 million unique TCR beta sequences from about 200 million T cells. An early release that covered 500 to 800 HLA-typed donors contained approximately 290 gigabases of sequencing data and 85 million to 100 million unique TCR sequences. Of the 300 to 500 genotyped donors, 75% to 85% were placed in the genetic ancestry cluster associated with self-reported Caucasian donors. The study was designed to test whether signatures of past pathogen exposure could be identified by cataloging public T cell receptors. The study used immunosequencing to profile the T cell repertoires of approximately 690 subjects and linked those repertoires to cytomegalovirus serostatus. In addition to the first cohort of hundreds of subjects, a separate validation cohort of approximately 130 different subjects was used. To predict cytomegalovirus infection status, the study combined high-throughput TCR immunosequencing, statistical association of individual TCRs with disease status, and machine learning. A later analysis re-analyzed previously published TCR beta repertoires from 500 to 700 donors and added high-resolution HLA genotyping to study TCR occurrence patterns. Rather than using new phenotypic data, the later analysis identified candidate immune exposures from TCR beta sequences and from how often those sequences occurred across donors. An earlier analysis of approximately 580 of the donors used high-throughput TCR beta sequencing to judge whether each TCR beta V gene segment behaved as functional or pseudogenic. Donor age, sex, ethnicity and CMV serostatus were collected together with the repertoire data. In a later genetic analysis, genome-wide SNP genotypes for about 55% of the roughly 700 donors were used, and that subset was treated as a discovery cohort. Every discovery cohort repertoire had been produced on one sequencing platform. HLA typing covered class I and class II loci at four-digit resolution. The number of donors typed differed by locus, with 629-630 for A, B, C, DRB1 and DQB1, around 500 for DQA1, some 570 for DPA1, and over 400 for DPB1. About five DR-DQ haplotypes were handled as single units for association and clustering because linkage in the cohort was strong. Across approximately 420 genotyped donors of the cohort, an average of approximately 240,000 unique TCR beta nucleotide sequences per donor were sequenced, and approximately 19% of those sequences were non-productive.

What the research found in general, with its limitations: Specific HLA alleles were associated with 15,000 to 20,000 TCR beta sequences at a false discovery rate of 0.05 in a later analysis. A cluster of highly shared sequence variants was judged likely to represent a technical artifact of the sequencing pipeline. Several of the top co-occurrence clusters appeared to be linked to parvovirus B19, influenza, CMV and Epstein-Barr virus, according to a later analysis. Most TCR sequences were seen in very few donors, while some public TCRs were found in many individuals. The classifier was reported to diagnose cytomegalovirus status with high specificity and sensitivity in both the original and validation cohorts. A further reported finding was that TCR beta sequences accurately predicted the HLA-A and HLA-B alleles for most subjects in the first cohort. Because counts were too low, some 16 rarely observed V segments, including chromosome 9 orphons, were excluded from the earlier analysis of under 650 of the donors. Correlated functional status among segregating V segments might be attributable to linkage disequilibrium, but an unknown experimental factor could not be ruled out. A later genetic analysis associated a missense DCLRE1C variant with V-gene and J-gene trimming of TCR beta chains, and an independent cohort replicated the association. This cohort had only TCR beta chains sequenced, and the lack of alpha or paired-chain data limited which features could be detected. In vitro tests confirmed that a few of the cytomegalovirus-associated TCR beta chains recognize cytomegalovirus antigens. When HLA alleles, especially DR and DQ, strongly co-occurred, attributing TCR associations to individual alleles was difficult. Because HLA typing was unavailable for some donors at each locus, only the typed subset was used in association tests. CMV serostatus was the only immune exposure information available for the cohort. In the study, around 150 TCR beta chains were listed as associated with cytomegalovirus. Compared with equally common non-associated chains, HLA-associated TCR beta chains in a later analysis were more clonally expanded and had lower generation probabilities. In an earlier analysis of around 600 of the donors, most TCR beta V segments appeared in productive rearrangements about 87% or about 30% of the time, broadly matching IMGT annotations. A later analysis found that TCR association rates varied across HLA loci, with DRB1 alleles showing the most associated TCRs and HLA-C alleles the fewest. The presence/absence analyses assumed that sequencing depth was roughly uniform across donors, and that assumption may not be true. The 87-base-pair reads could not distinguish some IMGT-functional V segments, including TRBV6-2 and TRBV6-3, so those segments were excluded. According to a later genetic analysis, donors in an Asian-associated ancestry cluster had fewer N-insertions in productive TCRs than the approximately 610-donor mean. A later analysis found that most CMV-associated TCR beta chains appeared HLA-restricted, with HLA associations seemingly driven largely by CMV exposure. The authors suggested that the approach could potentially be generalized to other disease states and immunological phenotypes.

The library was made by the immunoSEQ multiplex PCR assay. A mixture of 60 forward primers for TCR Vbeta segments and 13 reverse primers for TCR Jbeta segments was used in the multiplex PCR. A multiplex PCR assay on genomic DNA amplified the CDR3 region of rearranged TCR beta genes. Amplified TCR beta libraries were sequenced as 87-base-pair reads on the Illumina HiSeq System. In the original analysis: A later analysis tallied tens of millions of unique TCR beta chains across the approximately 670 repertoires, and about 10 million of those chains were shared by two or more donors. Raw reads were error-corrected and collapsed into unique sequences by a nearest-neighbor algorithm in which closely related sequences were merged to remove PCR and sequencing errors. To assign V, D and J gene segments, CDR3 sequences were aligned to IMGT reference sequences. For a sequence to be retained, a match of at least six nucleotides was required to both a V gene segment and a J gene segment. A rearrangement counted as productive if the CDR3 had no stop codons and remained in frame with V and J, and every other rearrangement counted as non-productive. CDR3 was defined by IMGT convention, running from the second conserved V-encoded cysteine to the conserved J-encoded phenylalanine. The earlier analysis of about 590 of the donors excluded sequences that lacked an unambiguous match to a single V gene segment. An earlier analysis of fewer than 650 of the donors classified V segments as functional when productive rearrangements were above 56.7% and as segregating when the standard deviation between donors was above 5%. To diagnose cytomegalovirus status from the catalog of TCR beta chain sequences, a statistical classification framework was built. A later analysis assigned V and J genes by comparing TCR nucleotide sequences with IMGT/GENE-DB human TR gene sequences. A later analysis assigned CDR3 sequences and most-parsimonious VDJ recombination scenarios with the TCRdist pipeline. In a later analysis, each TCR beta chain was defined by its CDR3 amino acid sequence together with its V-gene family, and reads lacking a unique V-gene family were excluded. To address suspected cross-contamination and a sequencing artifact, a later analysis removed a few hundred highly shared, low-generation-probability nucleotide sequences. A later analysis calculated a clonal expansion index for each public chain from normalized within-repertoire ranks of inferred template counts. A later analysis computed generation probabilities with a VDJ recombination model fitted to out-of-frame rearrangements, and checked the results against IGoR. Hypergeometric tests were used in a later analysis to score TCR-TCR, TCR-HLA and TCR-CMV co-occurrence, with a repertoire-size bias correction applied to the TCR pairs. In a later analysis, false discovery rates were estimated by permuting HLA or CMV assignments 20 times. A later analysis grouped co-occurring TCRs with DBSCAN, adding TCRdist sequence similarity when clustering within HLA-allele-positive subsets. For co-occurrence clustering, repertoires with fewer than 30,000 or more than 120,000 public chains were excluded, along with four to six repertoires with anomalous nucleotide sharing. Here the immuneACCESS table is served through TCRdb, limited to in-frame sequences with V and J called. Missing clones are a known gap in these copies; in checked studies unresolved V genes cover under half, and the rest lacks a known reason. V and J calls and clone size are those listed in that table; D and trimming were worked out from the DNA. The sample table records about 160,000 clones; more than 75% of these occur just once. Clones ranked in the top ten supply approximately 1.6% of the sample.

Including cysteine and phenylalanine, the CDR3 has 15 amino acids. Left in the record is the CDR3 DNA by itself, 45 bases read in frame from the first base. The germline V gene sets CDR1 to MNHEY and CDR2 to SVGAGI. V loses 0 bases of germline sequence and J loses 2 bases, and the interval between the two ends is 10 bases. In total, about 650 healthy bone marrow donors made up the cohort. At the time of sampling, every cohort member was nominally healthy, though immune exposures that went unrecorded were likely present. The donor was CMV seropositive and belonged to the group of 250 to 350 seropositive cohort members. Each donor provided a peripheral blood sample, and peripheral blood mononuclear cells were used for TCR beta sequencing. The Qiagen DNeasy Blood Extraction Kit was used to extract genomic DNA from the blood cell samples. Points on this clone: Its antigen target is currently unknown. No much larger clone exists at a distance of one base, and base qualities are not known.

This clonotype was obtained from a girl under 18 in good health and CMV-seropositive. Sequenced: PBMCs. The V gene is TRBV6-5 and the J gene is TRBJ1-2, with the D gene not clear enough to name. The nucleotide sequence reads as follows: TGTGCCAGCAGTTACTCCCGGGATAAAAACTATGGCTACACCTTC. It translates to CASSYSRDKNYGYTF.